One T cell receptor beta chain is described in this entry. As yet, its antigen is unknown. This record belongs to a study of cytomegalovirus exposure and HLA in healthy donors. Study-wide results and caveats: Diagnosis of cytomegalovirus status made by the classifier reportedly showed high specificity and sensitivity. Among CMV-associated TCR beta chains, most appeared HLA-restricted in a later analysis.

PCR amplification relied on 60 Vbeta primers (plus 13 Jbeta primers). Profiling relied on immunoSEQ multiplex PCR, and the TCRdb table lists in-frame clones only, not all of them. The table has about 170,000 clones, 70% to 90% seen once. The CDR3 extends over 16 amino acids. Germline CDR1 is MDHEN and CDR2 is SYDVKM. This chain uses TRBV28 with TRBJ2-5; TRBD2 aligns across 12 bases. The J call may be in error: the DNA end matches TRBJ2-7 better. The receptor's source is a woman aged 18-29 years in good health and CMV-seronegative. The sequencing sample was made of PBMCs. CDR3 sequence (DNA): TGTGCCAGCAGTTTAGTTCTAGCGGGAGGGCCCTACGAGCAGTACTTC. It specifies CASSLVLAGGPYEQYF.